This TCR beta chain was recovered during a study of control samples from healthy donors and cancer patients. The table came from immunoSEQ multiplex PCR; TCRdb's copy has only in-frame clones and leaves some out. The sample yields tens of thousands of clones, roughly nine tenths seen once. Germline V CDR1 and CDR2: MGHRA, YSYEKL. The trim removed 1 base at V and 2 bases at J, leaving 8 bases unmatched. CDR3 length: 17 amino acids. The chain uses TRBV4-1 and TRBJ2-5, with 9 positions matching TRBD2. Sequenced sample: PBMCs. The receptor was derived from a man aged 50 to 60 with lung cancer. CDR3 bases: TGCGCCAGCAGCCAAGTTTCTAGCGGGGCTACACAAGAGACCCAGTACTTC. As protein: CASSQVSSGATQETQYF.